This T cell receptor (beta chain) was retrieved from a study of shared clonotypes between healthy human individuals. Notes on the study in general: Generation of non-shared clonotypes was less probable than generation of clonotypes shared by all four donors.

The CDR3 contains 14 residues. V was clipped by 3 bases and J by 1 base, with 9 bases between them. Germline lookup yields CDR1 KGHSH and CDR2 LQKENI. As for this clone: As yet, its antigen is unknown. Distinct nucleotide sequences in the sample also encode this CDR3.

The assay used deep level. The protocol was immunoSEQ multiplex PCR, while the TCRdb copy is restricted to in-frame clones and leaves out a portion. The sample has about 2.3 million clones, around 90% seen once; the top ten hold about 0.41%. The V call is TRBV18, the J call TRBJ1-1; no clear D. The sequenced sample was naive CD4+ T cells from PBMCs. Subset described: CD45RA+ positively selected. The receptor was isolated from a young man in good health. Some clones in this sample may be carry-over from other donors' samples. The CDR3 here is CASSPGRTNTEAFF. The CDR3 nucleotides read TGTGCCAGCTCACCCGGACGGACGAACACTGAAGCTTTCTTT.